Listed here are 17 T cell receptor beta chains from one sample, sequenced in a study of PD-L1 blockade in urothelial cancer (dated by TCRdb to 2017 to 2019). Reading the label with the study, this specimen's time point is: peripheral blood 6 weeks after treatment start. The library was made by the immunoSEQ multiplex PCR assay. Imported from immuneACCESS, the table was reduced by TCRdb to in-frame sequences with V and J called. These copies leave out some clones; in studies compared against another copy, an unresolved V gene accounts for under half, and the cause of the remainder is not known. Recorded for this sample are over 100,000 clones; around 90% of them occurred a single time. The leading ten clones occupy around 4% of the sample. This sample comprised PBMCs, obtained around atezolizumab (anti-PD-L1) treatment. Receptors were obtained from a man in his sixties with urothelial cancer.

This clone was found a few times. J is TRBJ1-3 and V is TRBV4-3, with 8 positions matching TRBD1. The CDR3 covers 16 residues. Trimming removed 2 bases from V and 4 bases from J; junction bases left unmatched: 7. In germline, CDR1 is LGHNA, CDR2 YSLEER. For the CDR3, the DNA is TGCGCCAGCAGCCAATCAACAGGGGGATTAGGAAACACCATATATTTT. This encodes CASSQSTGGLGNTIYF.

The chain couples TRBV2 to TRBJ2-1, with 8 bases fitting TRBD2. CDR1 and CDR2 (germline): SNHLY, FYNNEI. The V and J ends lost 1 base and 3 bases, in that order; junction bases with no gene match: 2. The CDR3 loop spans 15 amino acids. The CDR3 region is CASSEERESYNEQFF. For the CDR3, the DNA is TGTGCCAGCAGTGAAGAGCGGGAGAGCTACAATGAGCAGTTCTTC. The complete variable domain, with remaining parts taken from reference TRBV2 and TRBJ2-1, reads EPEVTQTPSHQVTQMGQEVILRCVPISNHLYFYWYRQILGQKVEFLVSFYNNEISEKSEIFDDQFSVERPDGSNFTLKIRSTKLEDSAMYFCASSEERESYNEQFFGPGTRLTVL.

The CDR3 bases are TGTGCCAGCAGCGAAACCGGGACTAGCGGATACAATGAGCAGTTCTTC. Protein: CASSETGTSGYNEQFF. The chain joins TRBV7-2 to TRBJ2-1; TRBD2 aligns across 11 bases. This CDR3 contains 16 residues. The V gene end was trimmed by 5 bases and the J gene end by 4 bases; junction bases not matched to a gene: 7. Germline V gene sequence: CDR1 SGHTA, CDR2 FQGNSA.

The V call is TRBV11-1, the J call TRBJ2-7, with D possibly matching TRBD2 (5 bases). CDR1 SGHAT and CDR2 FQDESV come from the germline V gene (reference sequence). The CDR3 covers 15 residues. V was pared by 1 base and J by 0 bases, with 10 bases between. CDR3 protein: CASSLDGIVSYEQYF. The CDR3 nucleotides read TGTGCCAGCAGCTTAGACGGGATAGTCTCCTACGAGCAGTACTTC.

To note about this clone: Other DNA sequences in the same sample also yield this CDR3. This sequence joins TRBV5-1 and TRBJ2-3; the match to TRBD2 covers 10 bases. Trimming cost V 3 bases and J 1 base; bases outside gene matches: 2. CDR3 length: 15 amino acids. Per the germline V gene, CDR1 is SGHRS and CDR2 is YFSETQ. The CDR3 region has the DNA TGCGCCAGCAGCTCAGGGACTAGCGGCACAGATACGCAGTATTTT. It codes for CASSSGTSGTDTQYF.

CDR3 in DNA: TGTGCCACCAGCAGGACAGGGGGTGAAGCTTTCTTT. As protein: CATSRTGGEAFF. This chain uses TRBV15 with TRBJ1-1; the match to TRBD1 covers 9 bases. J gave up 7 bases and V 3 bases, and 0 bases lay outside the gene matches. This CDR3 is 12 amino acids long. Germline CDR1 is LNHNV and CDR2 is YYDKDF (reference sequence).

V is TRBV5-4 and J is TRBJ2-3; 11 nucleotides line up with TRBD2. V lost 4 bases, J lost 0 bases, and 4 bases stayed unmatched. Germline assignment: CDR1 SGHNT and CDR2 YYREEE (reference sequence). The CDR3 has 16 amino acids. The CDR3, as DNA: TGTGCCAGCAGCCGTGGGACTAGCGGAAGCACAGATACGCAGTATTTT. Translated, it gives CASSRGTSGSTDTQYF.

CDR3 nucleotide sequence: TGTGCCAGCTCACCACAAAACACCGGGACAGGCTCCTACAATGAGCAGTTCTTC. It codes for CASSPQNTGTGSYNEQFF. The chain couples TRBV18 to TRBJ2-1; 8 nucleotides line up with TRBD1. The CDR3 totals 18 residues. The V gene's germline CDR1 is KGHSH and CDR2 LQKENI. The J segment lost 0 bases and the V segment lost 1 base, leaving 8 bases of the junction unmatched.

This clone is a singleton in its sample. The V and J genes are TRBV18 and TRBJ1-4, with a weak D call TRBD1 (6 bases). CDR3 length: 15 amino acids. Deletions cut 6 bases from V and 7 bases from J, with 18 bases between. In germline, CDR1 is KGHSH, CDR2 LQKENI. The CDR3 region has the DNA TGTGCCAGCTCGCTAAATCAGGGGAGAGGTGAAAAACTGTTTTTT. As protein: CASSLNQGRGEKLFF.

This clone is a singleton in its sample. The chain employs TRBV5-5 and TRBJ2-5, with a weak D call TRBD1 (7 bases). The V end was cut by 6 bases, the J end by 5 bases, with 20 bases between. CDR3 length equals 15 residues. Germline CDR1 SGHKS, CDR2 YYEKEE (reference sequence). This chain's CDR3 is CASIVPGAGGETQYF. CDR3 DNA sequence: TGTGCCAGCATCGTTCCTGGGGCAGGGGGGGAGACCCAGTACTTC. The variable domain in full, completed from reference TRBV5-5 and TRBJ2-5, reads DAGVTQSPTHLIKTRGQQVTLRCSPISGHKSVSWYQQVLGQGPQFIFQYYEKEERGRGNFPDRFSARQFPNYSSELNVNALLLGDSALYLCASIVPGAGGETQYFGPGTRLLVL.

This rearrangement joins TRBV9 to TRBJ2-5, with 8 positions matching TRBD2. The CDR3 covers 17 residues. Germline trimming cut 4 bases from V and 5 bases from J; bases unmatched to any gene: 16. Germline V gene lookup returns CDR1 SGDLS and CDR2 YYNGEE. The CDR3 coding sequence is TGTGCCAGCAGCTCCCCGGCGGGGGGCTCATTTGGGGAGACCCAGTACTTC. It codes for CASSSPAGGSFGETQYF.

This chain uses TRBV6-5 with TRBJ1-2, with D possibly matching TRBD1 (5 bases). This CDR3 has 13 amino acids. Germline V lookup: CDR1 MNHEY, CDR2 SVGAGI. V was shortened by 5 bases and J by 8 bases, with 15 bases between the two germline ends. CDR3 in DNA: TGTGCCAGCAGTGAAGCCAGGGTATACGGCTACACCTTC. Protein: CASSEARVYGYTF.

This chain connects TRBV7-9 to TRBJ1-2; 7 nucleotides align to TRBD1. The length of the CDR3 is 13 residues. Trimming took 1 base from V and 6 from J; bases not matched to a gene: 2. Germline assignment: CDR1 SEHNR and CDR2 FQNEAQ (reference sequence). Here the CDR3 DNA reads TGTGCCAGCAGCTTAGGGACAGGTGATGGCTACACCTTC. It codes for CASSLGTGDGYTF.

This chain joins TRBV6-5 and TRBJ2-1; 10 nucleotides match TRBD2. V lost 7 bases, J lost 9 bases, and 12 bases stayed unmatched. Germline CDR1 reads MNHEY; CDR2 reads SVGAGI. The CDR3 has 15 amino acids. CDR3 DNA: TGTGCCAGCATGCTACTAGCGGGGACTGGCGGTGAGCAGTTCTTC. It translates to CASMLLAGTGGEQFF.

The V gene is TRBV6-1, the J gene TRBJ1-5, with D possibly being TRBD1 (5 bases). The germline gives CDR1 MNHNS, CDR2 SASEGT. This CDR3 contains 13 residues. V dropped 7 bases and J dropped 0 bases, with 7 bases sitting between them. The CDR3 coding sequence is TGTGCCAGCAACGGGGGTAGCAATCAGCCCCAGCATTTT. Its protein is CASNGGSNQPQHF.

The rearrangement uses TRBV2 and TRBJ2-1; perhaps TRBD1 as D (5 bases). Germline-derived CDR1 and CDR2 are SNHLY and FYNNEI. This CDR3 spans 14 amino acids. The V end lost 10 bases, the J end lost 7 bases, and 20 bases lay between the germline ends. Written as DNA, the CDR3 is TGTGCCATTAGACCACCGAGGAGACAGAATGAGCAGTTCTTC. Protein sequence: CAIRPPRRQNEQFF.

The rearrangement links TRBV30 to TRBJ1-6, with 7 bases lining up with TRBD1. The CDR3 totals 14 residues. CDR1 and CDR2 from the germline V gene are GTSNPN and SVGIG (reference sequence). V trimming: 2 bases; J trimming: 8 bases; junction bases outside the gene matches: 6. CDR3 DNA: TGTGCCTGGAGTCCAACAGGGGAGGATTCACCCCTCCACTTT. This sequence encodes CAWSPTGEDSPLHF.